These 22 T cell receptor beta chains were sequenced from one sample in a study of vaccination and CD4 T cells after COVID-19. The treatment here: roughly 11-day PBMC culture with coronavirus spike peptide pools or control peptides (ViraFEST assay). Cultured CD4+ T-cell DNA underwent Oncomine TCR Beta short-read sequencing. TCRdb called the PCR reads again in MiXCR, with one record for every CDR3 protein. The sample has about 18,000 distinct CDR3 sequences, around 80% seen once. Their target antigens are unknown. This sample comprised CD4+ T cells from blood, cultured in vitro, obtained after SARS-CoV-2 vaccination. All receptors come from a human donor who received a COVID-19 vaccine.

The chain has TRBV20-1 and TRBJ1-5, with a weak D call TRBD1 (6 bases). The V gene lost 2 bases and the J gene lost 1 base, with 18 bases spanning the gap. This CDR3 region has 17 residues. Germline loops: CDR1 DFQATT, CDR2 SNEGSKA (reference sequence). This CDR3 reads CSARMGRGRTSNQPQHF. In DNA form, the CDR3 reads TGCAGTGCTAGAATGGGAAGGGGGAGAACCAGCAATCAGCCCCAGCATTTT.

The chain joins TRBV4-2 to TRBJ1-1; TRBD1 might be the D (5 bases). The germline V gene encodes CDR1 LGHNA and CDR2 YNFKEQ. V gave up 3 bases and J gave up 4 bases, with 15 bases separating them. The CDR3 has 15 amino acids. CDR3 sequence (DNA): TGTGCCAGCAGCCATCGGGACGCGGCGGGCACTGAAGCTTTCTTT. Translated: CASSHRDAAGTEAFF.

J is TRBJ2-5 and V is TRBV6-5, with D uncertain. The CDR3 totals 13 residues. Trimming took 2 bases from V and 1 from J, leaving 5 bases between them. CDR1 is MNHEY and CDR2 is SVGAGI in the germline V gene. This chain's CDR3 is CASSYGVQETQYF. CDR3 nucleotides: TGTGCCAGCAGTTACGGTGTCCAAGAGACCCAGTACTTC.

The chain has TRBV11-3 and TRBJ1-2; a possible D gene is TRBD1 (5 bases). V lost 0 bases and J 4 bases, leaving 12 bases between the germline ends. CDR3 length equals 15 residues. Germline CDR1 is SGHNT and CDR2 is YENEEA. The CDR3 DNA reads TGTGCCAGCAGCTTAGATGGGCAGGGTGGCTATGGCTACACCTTC. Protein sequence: CASSLDGQGGYGYTF.

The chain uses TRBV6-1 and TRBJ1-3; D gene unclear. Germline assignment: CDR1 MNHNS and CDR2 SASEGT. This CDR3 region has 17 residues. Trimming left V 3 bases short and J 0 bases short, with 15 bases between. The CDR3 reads CASSERRLASSGNTIYF. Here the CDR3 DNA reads TGTGCCAGCAGTGAGCGCAGGCTCGCCAGCTCTGGAAACACCATATATTTT.

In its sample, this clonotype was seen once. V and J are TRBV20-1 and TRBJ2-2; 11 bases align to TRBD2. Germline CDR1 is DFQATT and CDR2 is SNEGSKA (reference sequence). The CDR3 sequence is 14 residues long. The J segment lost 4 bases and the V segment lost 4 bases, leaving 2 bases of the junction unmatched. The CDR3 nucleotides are TGCAGTGCTACACTAGCGGGGGCCACCGGGGAGCTGTTTTTT. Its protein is CSATLAGATGELFF.

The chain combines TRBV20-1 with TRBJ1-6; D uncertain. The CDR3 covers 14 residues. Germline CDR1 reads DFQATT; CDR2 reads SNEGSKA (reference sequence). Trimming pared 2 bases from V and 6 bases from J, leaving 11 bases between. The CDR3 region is CSARMGSSNSPLHF. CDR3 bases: TGCAGTGCTAGAATGGGCAGTTCTAATTCACCCCTCCACTTT.

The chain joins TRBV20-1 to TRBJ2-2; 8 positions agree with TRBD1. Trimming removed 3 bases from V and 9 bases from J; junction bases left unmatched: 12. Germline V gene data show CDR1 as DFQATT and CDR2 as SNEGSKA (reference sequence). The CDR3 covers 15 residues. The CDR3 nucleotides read TGCAGTGCTAGGGGTCAACAGGGGGGCGCCCGGGAGCTGTTTTTT. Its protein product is CSARGQQGGARELFF.

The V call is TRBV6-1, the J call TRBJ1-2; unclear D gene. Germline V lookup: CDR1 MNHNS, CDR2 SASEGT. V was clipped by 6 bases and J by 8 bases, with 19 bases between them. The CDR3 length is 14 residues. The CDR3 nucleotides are TGTGCCAGCAGAATATCCAACCCGGGGAGAGGCTACACCTTC. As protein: CASRISNPGRGYTF.

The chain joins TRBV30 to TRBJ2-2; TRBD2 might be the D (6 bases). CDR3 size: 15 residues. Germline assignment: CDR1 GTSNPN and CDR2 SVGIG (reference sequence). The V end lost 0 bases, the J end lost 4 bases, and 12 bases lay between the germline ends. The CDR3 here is CAWSVRGSSTGELFF. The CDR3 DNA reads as TGTGCCTGGAGTGTACGGGGGAGTTCCACCGGGGAGCTGTTTTTT.

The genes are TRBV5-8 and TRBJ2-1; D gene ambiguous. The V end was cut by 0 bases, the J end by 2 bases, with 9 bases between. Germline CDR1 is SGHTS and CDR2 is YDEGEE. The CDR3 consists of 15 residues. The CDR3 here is CASSLDGRPYNEQFF. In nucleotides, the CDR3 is TGTGCCAGCAGCTTGGACGGAAGACCCTACAATGAGCAGTTCTTC.

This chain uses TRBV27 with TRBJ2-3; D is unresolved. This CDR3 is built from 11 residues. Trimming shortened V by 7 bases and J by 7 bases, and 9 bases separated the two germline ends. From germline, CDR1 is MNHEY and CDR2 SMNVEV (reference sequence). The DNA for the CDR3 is TGTGCCAGCAAGGATCGGTATACGCAGTATTTT. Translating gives CASKDRYTQYF.

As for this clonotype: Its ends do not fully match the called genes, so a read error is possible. The CDR3 DNA reads TGTGCCATCAGTGGGGACAGGGAGTCCCATATAATCTTC. This gives the protein CAISGDRESHIIF. The genes are TRBV10-3 and TRBJ1-2; 9 nucleotides align to TRBD1. This CDR3 is built from 13 residues. Germline CDR1 and CDR2: ENHRY and SYGVKD.

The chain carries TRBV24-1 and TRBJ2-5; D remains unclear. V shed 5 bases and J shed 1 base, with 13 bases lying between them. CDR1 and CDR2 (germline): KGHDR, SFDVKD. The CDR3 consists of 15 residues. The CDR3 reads CATSVHLAGQETQYF. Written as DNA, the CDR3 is TGTGCCACCAGTGTCCATCTGGCAGGCCAAGAGACCCAGTACTTC.

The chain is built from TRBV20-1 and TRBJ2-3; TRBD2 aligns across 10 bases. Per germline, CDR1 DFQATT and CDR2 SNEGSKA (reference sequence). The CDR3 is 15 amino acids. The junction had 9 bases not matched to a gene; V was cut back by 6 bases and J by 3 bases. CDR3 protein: CSAGGGLAMTDTQYF. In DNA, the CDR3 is TGCAGTGCCGGAGGGGGACTAGCGATGACAGATACGCAGTATTTT.

CDR3 in DNA: TGTGCCAGCAGTTTGCGGGGGGAGACCGGGGAGCTGTTTTTT. Amino acid sequence: CASSLRGETGELFF. The V gene is TRBV6-2 or TRBV6-3, the J gene TRBJ2-2; 8 bases match TRBD2. Trimming at V came to 4 bases and at J to 5 bases, leaving 3 bases not matched to a gene. In germline, CDR1 is MNHEY, CDR2 SVGEGT. The CDR3 length is 14 residues.

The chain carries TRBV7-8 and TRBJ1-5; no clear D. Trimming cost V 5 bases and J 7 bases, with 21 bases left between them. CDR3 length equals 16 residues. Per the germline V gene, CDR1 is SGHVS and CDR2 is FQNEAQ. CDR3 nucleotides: TGTGCCAGCAGCGCCCGAAGATGGGAGCCTTTCCAGCCCCAGCATTTT. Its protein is CASSARRWEPFQPQHF.

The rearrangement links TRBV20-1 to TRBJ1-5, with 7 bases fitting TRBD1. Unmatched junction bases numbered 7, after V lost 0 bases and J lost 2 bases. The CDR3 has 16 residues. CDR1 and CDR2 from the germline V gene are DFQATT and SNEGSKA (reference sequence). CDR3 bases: TGCAGTGCTAGAGAAGCAACAGGGGAGGGCAATCAGCCCCAGCATTTT. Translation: CSAREATGEGNQPQHF.

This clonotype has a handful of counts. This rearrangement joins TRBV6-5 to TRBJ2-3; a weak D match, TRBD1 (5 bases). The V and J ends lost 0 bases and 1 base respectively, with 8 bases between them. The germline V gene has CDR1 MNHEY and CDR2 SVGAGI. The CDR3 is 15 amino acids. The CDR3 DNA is TGTGCCAGCAGTTACTCGGGGCAGCGCACAGATACGCAGTATTTT. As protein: CASSYSGQRTDTQYF.

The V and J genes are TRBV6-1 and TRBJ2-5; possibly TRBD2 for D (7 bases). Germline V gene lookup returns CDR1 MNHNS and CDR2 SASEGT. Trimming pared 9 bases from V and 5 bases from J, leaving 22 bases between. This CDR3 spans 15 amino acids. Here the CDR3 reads CASSLLWGGLETQYF. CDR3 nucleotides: TGTGCCAGTTCCCTCTTGTGGGGGGGCCTCGAGACCCAGTACTTC.

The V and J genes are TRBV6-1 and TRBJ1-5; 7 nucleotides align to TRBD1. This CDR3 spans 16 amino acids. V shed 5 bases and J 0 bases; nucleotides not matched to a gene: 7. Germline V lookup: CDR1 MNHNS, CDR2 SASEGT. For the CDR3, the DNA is TGTGCCAGCAGTAGGACAGGAGCGTATAGCAATCAGCCCCAGCATTTT. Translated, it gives CASSRTGAYSNQPQHF.

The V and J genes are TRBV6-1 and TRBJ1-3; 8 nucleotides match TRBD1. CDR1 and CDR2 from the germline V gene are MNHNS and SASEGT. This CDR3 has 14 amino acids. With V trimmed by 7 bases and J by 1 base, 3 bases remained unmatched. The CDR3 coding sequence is TGTGCCAGCAAAGACAGGGGATCTGGAAACACCATATATTTT. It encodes CASKDRGSGNTIYF.